This TCR beta chain was obtained from a study of cytomegalovirus exposure and HLA in healthy donors. Findings of the study overall: Within a later analysis, the majority of CMV-associated TCR beta chains appeared HLA-restricted.

A multiplex PCR was run with 60 Vbeta primers and 13 Jbeta primers. The method was immunoSEQ multiplex PCR; TCRdb's version includes in-frame clones alone and lacks a portion of them. This table has 180,000 or so clones, approximately 80% appearing once. The length of the CDR3 is 15 residues. The ends lost 1 base at V and 12 bases at J; junction bases unmatched: 9. Germline V gene lookup returns CDR1 SEHNR and CDR2 FQNEAQ (reference sequence). Concerning this clone itself: Its antigen is currently unknown.

Material: PBMCs. This clonotype was sampled from a young man in good health and CMV-seronegative. The J gene is TRBJ2-6, the V gene TRBV7-9; TRBD2 aligns across 7 bases. The chain's CDR3 is CASSLVAGRDGVLTF. The CDR3 nucleotides are TGTGCCAGCAGCTTAGTTGCGGGGAGGGACGGCGTCCTGACTTTC. Using reference TRBV7-9 and TRBJ2-6 for the parts outside the CDR3, the full variable domain is DTGVSQNPRHKITKRGQNVTFRCDPISEHNRLYWYRQTLGQGPEFLTYFQNEAQLEKSRLLSDRFSAERPKGSFSTLEIQRTEQGDSAMYLCASSLVAGRDGVLTFGAGSRLTVL.